This section outlines one TCR beta chain sequence together with its context. As yet, its antigen is unknown. Deep-level assay runs were performed. Each PCR replicate from the sorted subsets contained 150 to 200 ng DNA, which is some 30,000 T cell genomes. Generated by immunoSEQ multiplex PCR, the TCRdb table keeps only in-frame clones and is missing some. The sample contains about 580,000 clones, more than 95% of which appear only once. Germline CDR1 is PRHDT and CDR2 is FYEKMQ (reference sequence). This CDR3 region has 17 residues. The junction had 15 bases not matched to a gene; V was cut back by 5 bases and J by 5 bases. CD8 cells classed as naive were CD45RO-negative and positively selected for CCR7, excluding terminally differentiated effector memory CD45RA+ cells. The source of the sample is a study of shared clonotypes between healthy human individuals. General observations from the study: Researchers sampled only blood; tissue repertoires likely differ. The genetic and exposure-history diversity represented was limited by few donors.

This sequence originates from a man aged 25-40 years in good health. This chain uses TRBV13 with TRBJ2-5, with 9 bases fitting TRBD2. Sequencing was carried out using naive CD8+ T cells sorted from blood. CDR3 protein: CASSDGQTGTSFETQYF. CDR3 nucleotides: TGTGCCAGCAGCGACGGACAAACCGGGACTAGCTTTGAGACCCAGTACTTC.